The entry that follows covers one TCR beta chain sequence. Its cognate antigen is unknown. The entry originates in a study of T cell responses to AZD1222 COVID-19 vaccine. Libraries were prepared by immunoSEQ multiplex PCR; TCRdb keeps only in-frame clonotypes and omits some of them. Here the sample spans under 130,000 clones, roughly 88% being singletons. Study conclusions and caveats: Rises in breadth and depth of Spike-specific TCRs came after two AZD1222 doses.

The CDR3 contains 16 residues. From germline, CDR1 is SGDLS and CDR2 YYNGEE. J was trimmed by 5 bases and V by 4 bases; bases with no gene match: 14. The input for sequencing was peripheral blood, taken on day 0 of AZD1222 vaccination. The TCR comes from an adult in good health. The chain combines TRBV9 with TRBJ2-5; TRBD1 matches at 7 bases. The CDR3 region has the DNA TGTGCCAGCAGCCTTACCCCAGGGGGATGGAGGGAGACCCAGTACTTC. Protein sequence: CASSLTPGGWRETQYF.